Below, 23 T cell receptor beta chains from the same sample are listed, as sequenced in a study of Graves' ophthalmopathy and Graves' hyperthyroidism. TCR beta CDR3 regions were amplified from RNA transcripts. First-round RT-PCR with HTBI primers preceded a second-round multiplex PCR. MiXCR was run by TCRdb on the multiplex PCR reads, yielding one entry per CDR3 protein. The data show about 370,000 distinct CDR3 sequences, approximately 16% seen once. Sequenced material: peripheral blood. The source of these receptors is a woman between 18 and 30 years old with Graves' ophthalmopathy.

This clonotype was seen at least ten times. The chain has TRBV7-3 and TRBJ2-2; 12 bases match TRBD2. The germline gives CDR1 SGHTA, CDR2 FQGTGA. V shed 5 bases and J 5 bases; nucleotides not matched to a gene: 15. This CDR3 is built from 19 residues. CDR3 amino acids: CASSPSWVLAGGGTGELFF. CDR3 sequence (DNA): TGTGCCAGCAGCCCCTCCTGGGTACTAGCGGGAGGTGGTACCGGGGAGCTGTTTTTT.

This clonotype appeared many times. The genes are TRBV6-1 and TRBJ1-5; 7 bases line up with TRBD1. CDR3 size: 15 residues. Germline V CDR1 and CDR2: MNHNS, SASEGT. The V segment lost 0 bases and the J segment 4 bases; nucleotides outside the gene matches: 3. CDR3 nucleotide sequence: TGTGCCAGCAGTGAAGCCCCAGGGGGTAATCAGCCCCAGCATTTT. Protein: CASSEAPGGNQPQHF.

This clonotype has at least ten counts. The chain links TRBV7-8 to TRBJ2-7; D uncertain. CDR1 and CDR2 from the germline V gene are SGHVS and FQNEAQ. The CDR3 sequence is 13 residues long. V lost 1 base and J 0 bases, leaving 4 bases between the germline ends. The CDR3 bases are TGTGCCAGCAGCTTAGTAATCTCCTACGAGCAGTACTTC. Its translation: CASSLVISYEQYF.

This clonotype was counted many times. V usage is TRBV28 and J usage is TRBJ2-6; the D is unclear. Trimming pared 3 bases from V and 0 bases from J, leaving 6 bases between. The CDR3 loop spans 15 amino acids. Germline values: CDR1 MDHEN, CDR2 SYDVKM. The CDR3 sequence: CASSFLGSGANVLTF. DNA of the CDR3: TGTGCCAGCAGTTTCTTGGGCTCTGGGGCCAACGTCCTGACTTTC.

The sample holds many counts of this clonotype. CDR3 DNA sequence: TGTGCCAGCAGCCCGGCGGGGACGGCCTACGAGCAGTACTTC. It specifies CASSPAGTAYEQYF. The rearrangement joins TRBV7-8 to TRBJ2-7; perhaps TRBD2 as D (6 bases). This CDR3 contains 14 residues. Germline V gives CDR1 SGHVS, CDR2 FQNEAQ. With 5 bases removed from V and 2 bases from J, the gap between germline ends came to 13 bases.

This clonotype was detected ten times or more. The genes are TRBV12-3 or TRBV12-4 and TRBJ1-1; TRBD1 matches at 10 bases. Trimming at V came to 7 bases and at J to 3 bases, leaving 8 bases not matched to a gene. The CDR3 sequence is 15 residues long. The CDR3 protein is CASTWGQGPDTEAFF. The CDR3 nucleotides are TGTGCCAGCACCTGGGGACAGGGGCCGGACACTGAAGCTTTCTTT.

This clonotype was observed many times. V usage is TRBV5-1 and J usage is TRBJ2-5; 8 bases align to TRBD1. Trimming at V came to 7 bases and at J to 1 base, leaving 6 bases not matched to a gene. The CDR3 has 14 amino acids. Germline loops: CDR1 SGHRS, CDR2 YFSETQ. In nucleotides, the CDR3 is TGCGCCAGCGAAGGGACAGGCCTCCAAGAGACCCAGTACTTC. This gives the protein CASEGTGLQETQYF. The variable domain in full, completed from reference TRBV5-1 and TRBJ2-5, reads KAGVTQTPRYLIKTRGQQVTLSCSPISGHRSVSWYQQTPGQGLQFLFEYFSETQRNKGNFPGRFSGRQFSNSRSEMNVSTLELGDSALYLCASEGTGLQETQYFGPGTRLLVL.

This clonotype was counted at least ten times. The chain combines TRBV24-1 with TRBJ1-5, with D perhaps matching TRBD1 (6 bases). Trimming left V 5 bases short and J 4 bases short, with 14 bases between. The CDR3 covers 15 residues. CDR1 KGHDR and CDR2 SFDVKD come from the germline V gene. Here the CDR3 reads CATSGGDRSNQPQHF. As DNA, the CDR3 is TGTGCCACCAGTGGTGGCGACAGGAGTAATCAGCCCCAGCATTTT.

J is TRBJ1-1 and V is TRBV12-3 or TRBV12-4; D gene ambiguous. The V end lost 3 bases, the J end lost 4 bases, and 12 bases lay between the germline ends. This CDR3 contains 14 residues. In nucleotides, the CDR3 is TGTGCCAGCAGTTTTAGGGAGAGTAGCACTGAAGCTTTCTTT. Its protein product is CASSFRESSTEAFF.

This clonotype was observed many times. The chain links TRBV10-3 to TRBJ1-1, with 9 nucleotides matching TRBD1. The germline CDR1 and CDR2 sequences are ENHRY and SYGVKD. This CDR3 is built from 15 residues. The V gene end was trimmed by 10 bases and the J gene end by 0 bases; junction bases not matched to a gene: 9. The CDR3, as DNA: TGTGCCACCGGGACAGGGTCATTTCTGAACACTGAAGCTTTCTTT. Translated, it gives CATGTGSFLNTEAFF.

V is TRBV6-4 and J is TRBJ2-7; 9 positions match TRBD2. Germline values: CDR1 MRHNA, CDR2 SNTAGT. V lost 5 bases to trimming and J lost 7 bases; unmatched junction nucleotides: 6. This CDR3 is built from 13 residues. CDR3 coding DNA: TGTGCCAGCAGTCGTCTAGCGGGAAAAGAGCAGTACTTC. Translation gives CASSRLAGKEQYF.

Written as DNA, the CDR3 is TGTGCCAGCAGTTTAGCGTGGGGGCAGCCGAGTGAGAATGGCTACACCTTC. Its protein is CASSLAWGQPSENGYTF. This chain connects TRBV12-3 or TRBV12-4 to TRBJ1-2; perhaps TRBD1 as D (6 bases). The CDR3 runs 17 residues. V was pared by 0 bases and J by 6 bases, with 20 bases between.

This clonotype came up many times. V usage is TRBV6-5 and J usage is TRBJ1-1; D gene uncertain. Germline CDR1 MNHEY, CDR2 SVGAGI. This CDR3 is built from 13 residues. V was trimmed by 0 bases and J by 7 bases, leaving 9 bases between them. The CDR3 loop is CASSYSREGEAFF. CDR3 in DNA: TGTGCCAGCAGTTACTCGAGAGAGGGTGAAGCTTTCTTT.

This clonotype was observed at least ten times. The chain links TRBV30 to TRBJ1-1, with D possibly matching TRBD1 (5 bases). CDR1 and CDR2 from the germline V gene are GTSNPN and SVGIG (reference sequence). V lost 3 bases, J lost 0 bases, and 14 bases lay in between. This CDR3 spans 15 amino acids. In DNA form, the CDR3 reads TGTGCCTGGAGATTGAGGGGAGCTATGAACACTGAAGCTTTCTTT. This encodes CAWRLRGAMNTEAFF.

The chain links TRBV20-1 to TRBJ2-5; possibly TRBD1 for D (6 bases). Germline-derived CDR1 and CDR2 are DFQATT and SNEGSKA (reference sequence). Deletions cut 3 bases from V and 5 bases from J, with 16 bases between. This CDR3 spans 14 amino acids. The DNA for the CDR3 is TGCAGTGCTAGTCCCAGGGGCAGGCGGGAGACCCAGTACTTC. Translation: CSASPRGRRETQYF.

At least ten counts were recorded for this clonotype. The chain has TRBV6-5 and TRBJ1-2, with 8 positions matching TRBD1. V lost 6 bases and J lost 2; bases outside the gene matches: 5. Per the germline V gene, CDR1 is MNHEY and CDR2 is SVGAGI. This CDR3 is 14 amino acids long. In DNA, the CDR3 is TGTGCCAGCAGCACTGACAGGGGAAACTATGGCTACACCTTC. Protein sequence: CASSTDRGNYGYTF.

This clonotype was counted ten times or more. The chain employs TRBV6-1 and TRBJ1-5, with 9 positions matching TRBD1. In germline, CDR1 is MNHNS, CDR2 SASEGT. This CDR3 comprises 13 residues. The J segment lost 5 bases and the V segment lost 8 bases, leaving 4 bases of the junction unmatched. In DNA form, the CDR3 reads TGTGCCAGCTGGGACAGGGCCTATCAGCCCCAGCATTTT. This sequence encodes CASWDRAYQPQHF.

This clonotype was counted at least ten times. The V and J genes are TRBV28 and TRBJ1-3; no firm D call. With 7 bases removed from V and 9 bases from J, the gap between germline ends came to 28 bases. Germline V gives CDR1 MDHEN, CDR2 SYDVKM. The CDR3 is made up of 17 amino acids. CDR3 region: CASTPSPVGFITPTIYF. CDR3 sequence (DNA): TGTGCCAGCACCCCCTCTCCTGTAGGGTTCATTACCCCCACCATATATTTT.

This clonotype has a count of ten or more. The chain couples TRBV20-1 to TRBJ1-4; 7 nucleotides agree with TRBD1. The CDR3 covers 15 residues. In germline, CDR1 is DFQATT, CDR2 SNEGSKA (reference sequence). The V and J ends lost 2 bases and 5 bases, in that order; junction bases with no gene match: 8. The CDR3 reads CSARLPGQMNEKLFF. The CDR3 DNA is TGCAGTGCTAGACTTCCGGGACAGATGAATGAAAAACTGTTTTTT.

This clonotype was picked up many times. This chain uses TRBV7-2 with TRBJ2-7, with a tentative D call TRBD2 (6 bases). V was shortened by 6 bases and J by 0 bases, with 15 bases between the two germline ends. Per germline, CDR1 SGHTA and CDR2 FQGNSA. The CDR3 spans 15 residues. The CDR3 nucleotides are TGTGCCAGCAGGATAATTAGCGGACCCTCCTACGAGCAGTACTTC. Translating it yields CASRIISGPSYEQYF.

The sample holds many counts of this clonotype. The V call is TRBV2, the J call TRBJ2-7; D remains ambiguous. With 6 bases removed from V and 0 bases from J, the gap between germline ends came to 12 bases. The germline gives CDR1 SNHLY, CDR2 FYNNEI. The CDR3 has 14 residues. The CDR3 loop reads CASRSTLSSYEQYF. CDR3 in DNA: TGTGCCAGCAGGTCGACCTTAAGCTCCTACGAGCAGTACTTC.

This clonotype has ten or more counts. CDR3 sequence reads: CSVDFGVGENTIYF. In DNA, the CDR3 is TGCAGCGTTGACTTCGGGGTAGGAGAAAACACCATATATTTT. The V call is TRBV29-1, the J call TRBJ1-3; D ambiguous. The V end was cut by 3 bases, the J end by 6 bases, with 15 bases between. This CDR3 has 14 residues. CDR1 and CDR2 (germline): SQVTM, ANQGSEA.

In its sample, this clonotype was seen many times. The gene calls are TRBV7-2 and TRBJ2-5, with TRBD2 as a possible D gene (6 bases). V was clipped by 6 bases and J by 4 bases, with 18 bases between them. The CDR3 extends over 15 amino acids. Germline V gene lookup returns CDR1 SGHTA and CDR2 FQGNSA. CDR3 loop: CASSSAAGTGETQYF. CDR3 coding DNA: TGTGCCAGCAGTTCAGCTGCCGGGACTGGAGAGACCCAGTACTTC. Filled out from reference TRBV7-2 and TRBJ2-5, the complete variable domain reads GAGVSQSPSNKVTEKGKDVELRCDPISGHTALYWYRQSLGQGLEFLIYFQGNSAPDKSGLPSDRFSAERTGGSVSTLTIQRTQQEDSAVYLCASSSAAGTGETQYFGPGTRLLVL.